This T cell receptor beta chain was sequenced for a study of early T cells in non-severe SARS-CoV-2 infection. Across the whole study: Chains from this unsorted whole-blood bulk RNA could not be paired.

In regard to this clonotype: What it binds is not known.

Findings and caveats of the study: VDJdb matching, biased toward anti-spike CD8 responses, missed private and CD4 specificities.

Each single cDNA molecule received a unique molecular identifier. TCRdb used MiXCR to reprocess the 5' RACE reads, holding one entry per CDR3 protein. The table lists 85,000 to 100,000 distinct CDR3 sequences, 9.5% to 12% of them singletons. CDR1 and CDR2 from the germline V gene are MDHEN and SYDVKM. Trimming pared 6 bases from V and 4 bases from J, leaving 9 bases between. This CDR3 is built from 12 residues. Material: whole blood. This receptor was obtained from an adult who was a healthcare worker with PCR-confirmed SARS-CoV-2 infection or an uninfected control (not recorded which). V gene TRBV28 combines with J gene TRBJ1-1; D is ambiguous. The CDR3 coding sequence is TGTGCCAGCAGCCCCTATGCCACTGAAGCTTTCTTT. It codes for CASSPYATEAFF.